This TCR beta chain was retrieved from a study of blood T cells in healthy people across ages. Donors were systemically healthy Caucasian individuals from Russia aged roughly 6 to 95 years. This clonotype has more than one count but fewer than ten. Germline V lookup: CDR1 MDHEN, CDR2 SYDVKM. The CDR3 sequence is 16 residues long. Unmatched junction bases numbered 6, after V lost 2 bases and J lost 4 bases. It was with a sample-barcoded 5' primer and a J-beta primer mix that a second PCR of about 6 to 12 cycles was run. MiXCR, applied by TCRdb to the 5' RACE reads, yields one record per CDR3 protein. The sample has 1.5 million to 2 million distinct CDR3 sequences; 28% are singletons.

The rearrangement joins TRBV28 to TRBJ1-2; 11 bases are shared with TRBD1. Sequenced: blood. This clonotype was sampled from a woman in her 30s in good health. In nucleotides, the CDR3 is TGTGCCAGCAGTTTAGGGTACGGGACAGGGGGCTATGGCTACACCTTC. Protein product: CASSLGYGTGGYGYTF.